This record concerns one T cell receptor (beta chain) sequence. Time point denoted: 2015-2016 season, pre-vaccination. Adults received seasonal inactivated influenza vaccine, with sorted blood CD4 subsets sequenced before and after. Community-dwelling subjects without influenza vaccination in the prior 6 months were enrolled. This record belongs to a study of follicular helper T cells after annual influenza vaccination. Trimming pared 4 bases from V and 0 bases from J, leaving 17 bases between. In germline, CDR1 is SGDLS, CDR2 YYNGEE. This CDR3 has 16 residues. Produced via immunoSEQ multiplex PCR; TCRdb's table is partial and in-frame only. Of approximately 14,000 clones listed, roughly 80% were seen once; the top ten hold almost 0.45%.

The J gene is TRBJ2-7, the V gene TRBV9, with a possible D match to TRBD2 (6 bases). The TCR sequence derives from an adult who received the influenza vaccine. Source: CXCR5- memory CD4+ T cells sorted from blood, taken on the day of influenza vaccination. CDR3 loop: CASSPRFGGSSYEQYF. For the CDR3, the DNA is TGTGCCAGCAGCCCAAGGTTCGGGGGAAGCTCCTACGAGCAGTACTTC.